This T cell receptor beta chain is from a study of glioma-infiltrating T cells after dendritic cell vaccination. Comment on this clone: As yet, its antigen is unknown.

Time point denoted: after dendritic cell vaccination, including at tumor progression/relapse. Patients had residual fresh-frozen tumor tissue and more than two years of survival data. PBMC were collected before vaccination, two weeks after the third vaccination, and at progression. Overall study results and limits: TCR clonality showed no direct relationship with survival.

The primer mix had 60 V beta and 13 J beta primers. The method was immunoSEQ multiplex PCR; TCRdb's version includes in-frame clones alone and lacks a portion of them. Of 70,000 to 90,000 clones listed, roughly 87% are singletons. The CDR3 runs to 14 residues. V shed 4 bases, J shed 2 bases, and the junction held 2 bases outside the gene matches. Per the germline V gene, CDR1 is MGHRA and CDR2 is YSYEKL. The sequence was obtained from a human donor with glioblastoma. The chain is built from TRBV4-1 and TRBJ2-7, with TRBD1 matching 10 bases. Sequences were derived from blood, sampled after dendritic cell vaccination. The CDR3 DNA is TGCGCCAGCAGCCGGGGACAGGGGACCTACGAGCAGTACTTC. It yields the protein CASSRGQGTYEQYF.